These 27 T cell receptor beta chains originate from one sample sequenced in a study of graft-versus-host responses after intestinal transplantation. Assay used: immunoSEQ multiplex PCR; TCRdb lists only in-frame clones, some missing. Among around 14,000 clones listed, approximately 32% were seen once. The material sequenced was alloreactive CD4+ T cells from a mixed lymphocyte reaction culture, taken before intestinal transplant. Documented subset: CFSE-low proliferating T cells sorted from roughly six-day pre-transplant mixed lymphocyte reaction (GvH or HvG direction). These receptors were obtained from a human patient who received an intestinal transplant.

The rearrangement joins TRBV7-6 to TRBJ1-5; 7 bases line up with TRBD1. J was trimmed by 3 bases and V by 5 bases; bases with no gene match: 7. Germline V gene sequence: CDR1 SGHVS, CDR2 FNYEAQ. CDR3 length: 15 amino acids. CDR3 amino acids: CASSGGGQSNQPQHF. The CDR3 DNA reads as TGTGCCAGCAGCGGGGGGGGACAGTCCAATCAGCCCCAGCATTTT.

This clone was detected only a few times. This clone may be a read error of a much larger clone one base away. Within the sample, other DNA sequences also encode this same CDR3. The chain employs TRBV5-1 and TRBJ2-2, with TRBD2 identical over 7 bases. Germline values: CDR1 SGHRS, CDR2 YFSETQ. The CDR3 contains 15 residues. Trimming at V came to 5 bases and at J to 4 bases, leaving 8 bases not matched to a gene. The CDR3 loop is CASRPTGGSTGELFF. The CDR3 nucleotides read TGCGCCAGCAGGCCGACCGGGGGGAGCACCGGGGAGCTGTTTTTT.

This chain uses TRBV29-1 with TRBJ1-3; the D gene is possibly TRBD1 (5 bases). Looked up from germline, CDR1 is SQVTM and CDR2 is ANQGSEA. This CDR3 is 15 amino acids long. The ends were cut back, 5 bases at V and 2 bases at J, with 16 bases in the middle. The CDR3 sequence: CSVYGSSGPGNTIYF. The CDR3, as DNA: TGCAGCGTTTACGGTTCATCGGGGCCTGGAAACACCATATATTTT.

V usage is TRBV6-6 and J usage is TRBJ1-2, with D possibly being TRBD1 (6 bases). Germline loops: CDR1 MNHNY, CDR2 SVGAGI (reference sequence). V was pared by 8 bases and J by 4 bases, with 14 bases between. The CDR3 has 13 amino acids. This chain's CDR3 is CASARGPLYGYTF. As DNA, the CDR3 is TGTGCCAGCGCGCGGGGGCCCCTCTATGGCTACACCTTC.

This clone has more than one count but fewer than ten. The gene calls are TRBV5-1 and TRBJ1-6; D is unclear. The V gene lost 2 bases and the J gene lost 9 bases, with 9 bases spanning the gap. The CDR3 is 13 amino acids. Germline V CDR1 and CDR2: SGHRS, YFSETQ. The CDR3 nucleotides read TGCGCCAGCAGCTTCGATAAGGGTTCACCCCTCCACTTT. Translated, it gives CASSFDKGSPLHF.

This clone is judged medium-sized. The chain combines TRBV5-1 with TRBJ1-3; D unresolved. V lost 1 base, J lost 4 bases, and 3 bases lay in between. The germline CDR1 and CDR2 sequences are SGHRS and YFSETQ. This CDR3 is built from 12 residues. Here the CDR3 reads CASSLSGNTIYF. CDR3 coding DNA: TGCGCCAGCAGCTTGTCCGGAAACACCATATATTTT.

This clone turned up a few times. The rearrangement links TRBV7-9 to TRBJ2-2; TRBD2 is a possible D gene (5 bases). Between the trimmed V and J ends, which lost 5 bases and 2 bases, there was a span of 18 bases. Looked up from germline, CDR1 is SEHNR and CDR2 is FQNEAQ (reference sequence). This CDR3 is built from 17 residues. CDR3 amino acids: CASSPRTGGPNTGELFF. CDR3 in DNA: TGTGCCAGCAGCCCCCGGACCGGCGGGCCTAACACCGGGGAGCTGTTTTTT.

There are a few counts of this clone. Mismatch with germline at one junction end may stem from a read error. The V and J genes are TRBV6-1 and TRBJ2-7; a weak D match, TRBD1 (6 bases). This CDR3 spans 16 amino acids. Germline values: CDR1 MNHNS, CDR2 SASEGT. The CDR3 reads CAISDSYRVSSYEQYF. CDR3 coding DNA: TGTGCCATCAGTGATTCGTACAGGGTCTCCTCCTACGAGCAGTACTTC.

This clone was counted only a few times. The V call is TRBV28, the J call TRBJ2-7; tentatively, D is TRBD2 (5 bases). The length of the CDR3 is 15 residues. Trimming left V 5 bases short and J 4 bases short, with 18 bases between. Germline loops: CDR1 MDHEN, CDR2 SYDVKM. CDR3 DNA: TGTGCCAGCAGTCTGCCGGCGAGGGCGGAGTACGAGCAGTACTTC. Translating it yields CASSLPARAEYEQYF.

The CDR3 spells CASSMMGRGYTF. In DNA, the CDR3 is TGTGCCAGTAGTATGATGGGTCGGGGCTACACCTTC. The chain combines TRBV19 with TRBJ1-2; no clear D. In germline, CDR1 is LNHDA, CDR2 SQIVND (reference sequence). V lost 3 bases and J lost 8, with 10 bases in between. This CDR3 region has 12 residues.

To note about this clone: This specimen includes other DNA sequences encoding the same CDR3. This sequence joins TRBV21-1 and TRBJ2-3; the table names TRBD1, a call not compared with the DNA. TRBV21-1 is labeled a pseudogene. The CDR3 loop spans 16 amino acids. The CDR3 DNA sequence: TGTGCCAGCAGCAAAGCCTTAGACAGGGTGTCGGATACGCAGTATTTT. It codes for CASSKALDRVSDTQYF.

This clone was seen only a few times. This chain uses TRBV28 with TRBJ1-6, with TRBD1 as a possible D gene (6 bases). V gave up 6 bases and J gave up 14 bases, with 20 bases separating them. Germline V lookup: CDR1 MDHEN, CDR2 SYDVKM. CDR3 length: 14 residues. The CDR3 region has the DNA TGTGCCAGCAGCTTAAAATTACAGGGATTCGCCCTCCACTTT. Translation: CASSLKLQGFALHF. The whole variable domain, filled in from reference TRBV28 and TRBJ1-6, reads DVKVTQSSRYLVKRTGEKVFLECVQDMDHENMFWYRQDPGLGLRLIYFSYDVKMKEKGDIPEGYSVSREKKERFSLILESASTNQTSMYLCASSLKLQGFALHFGNGTRLTVT.

This chain links TRBV6-5 with TRBJ1-6; TRBD1 is a possible D gene (6 bases). CDR1 and CDR2 from the germline V gene are MNHEY and SVGAGI. This CDR3 contains 13 residues. The V end was cut by 4 bases, the J end by 7 bases, with 8 bases between. In nucleotides, the CDR3 is TGTGCCAGCAGTTGGCAGGGGAATTCACCCCTCCACTTT. Residues: CASSWQGNSPLHF.

In this sample, this clone turned up a few times. This chain uses TRBV27 with TRBJ1-3, with a possible D match to TRBD1 (6 bases). Trimming shortened V by 6 bases and J by 0 bases, and 15 bases separated the two germline ends. The CDR3 runs to 16 residues. CDR1 is MNHEY and CDR2 is SMNVEV in the germline V gene (reference sequence). CDR3 protein: CASSRTVPGSGNTIYF. CDR3 nucleotides: TGTGCCAGCAGCCGGACAGTGCCTGGCTCTGGAAACACCATATATTTT.

The chain has TRBV7-9 and TRBJ2-7, with D perhaps matching TRBD1 (6 bases). Trimming removed 6 bases from V and 5 bases from J, with 11 bases in between. From germline, CDR1 is SEHNR and CDR2 FQNEAQ (reference sequence). The CDR3 covers 12 residues. This CDR3 reads CASRQGFHEQYF. CDR3 bases: TGTGCCAGCAGGCAGGGGTTCCACGAGCAGTACTTC.

The J gene is TRBJ2-5, the V gene TRBV4-3, with a possible D match to TRBD1 (6 bases). This CDR3 spans 15 amino acids. With 4 bases removed from V and 5 bases from J, the gap between germline ends came to 17 bases. The germline V gene has CDR1 LGHNA and CDR2 YSLEER. CDR3 bases: TGCGCCAGCAGCCCCGGACAGAGGGCATGGGAGACCCAGTACTTC. Translating it yields CASSPGQRAWETQYF.

In its sample, this clone was seen a few times. This rearrangement joins TRBV13 to TRBJ1-1; D is unclear. V was cut by 6 bases and J by 2 bases, with 10 bases left in between. The CDR3 has 13 residues. CDR1 is PRHDT and CDR2 is FYEKMQ in the germline V gene (reference sequence). CDR3 DNA: TGTGCCAGCAGGACAAGGGCCAACACTGAAGCTTTCTTT. It specifies CASRTRANTEAFF. Using reference TRBV13 and TRBJ1-1 for the parts outside the CDR3, the full variable domain is AAGVIQSPRHLIKEKRETATLKCYPIPRHDTVYWYQQGPGQDPQFLISFYEKMQSDKGSIPDRFSAQQFSDYHSELNMSSLELGDSALYFCASRTRANTEAFFGQGTRLTVV.

The gene calls are TRBV5-4 and TRBJ2-6; possible D gene TRBD1, 6 bases. This CDR3 spans 17 amino acids. CDR1 is SGHNT and CDR2 is YYREEE in the germline V gene (reference sequence). Between the trimmed V and J ends, which lost 1 base and 0 bases, there was a span of 11 bases. The DNA for the CDR3 is TGTGCCAGCAGCTTGTACAGGGCTTCCTCTGGGGCCAACGTCCTGACTTTC. Its translation: CASSLYRASSGANVLTF.

This clone showed up just a few times. The chain has TRBV11-2 and TRBJ1-2; 7 bases agree with TRBD1. CDR1 and CDR2 (germline): SGHAT, FQNNGV. The CDR3 runs to 14 residues. The J segment lost 8 bases and the V segment lost 4 bases, leaving 10 bases of the junction unmatched. CDR3 bases: TGTGCCAGCAGCTACCTCGACAGGGCGGAAGGCTACACCTTC. Amino acid sequence: CASSYLDRAEGYTF.

Here the CDR3 reads CASSPGTPPNYGYTF. Here the CDR3 DNA reads TGTGCCAGCAGCCCCGGGACACCTCCTAACTATGGCTACACCTTC. V usage is TRBV6-1 and J usage is TRBJ1-2, with a tentative D call TRBD1 (6 bases). The CDR3 length is 15 residues. V was trimmed by 6 bases and J by 0 bases, leaving 14 bases between them. CDR1 and CDR2 (germline): MNHNS, SASEGT.

The chain joins TRBV7-9 to TRBJ1-4, with no clear D. The CDR3 contains 14 residues. Trimming took 5 bases from V and 5 from J, leaving 12 bases between them. CDR1 is SEHNR and CDR2 is FQNEAQ in the germline V gene (reference sequence). CDR3 region: CASSKDFGNEKLFF. CDR3 nucleotide sequence: TGTGCCAGCAGCAAGGACTTCGGAAATGAAAAACTGTTTTTT. Full variable domain (outside the CDR3, taken from reference TRBV7-9 and TRBJ1-4): DTGVSQNPRHKITKRGQNVTFRCDPISEHNRLYWYRQTLGQGPEFLTYFQNEAQLEKSRLLSDRFSAERPKGSFSTLEIQRTEQGDSAMYLCASSKDFGNEKLFFGSGTQLSVL.

This clone has a handful of counts. The chain is built from TRBV4-1 and TRBJ2-7; 12 positions agree with TRBD2. The CDR3 extends over 20 amino acids. The V and J ends lost 2 bases and 5 bases, in that order; junction bases with no gene match: 19. CDR1 MGHRA and CDR2 YSYEKL come from the germline V gene. Here the CDR3 reads CASSQLTVSALAGGRNEQYF. CDR3 bases: TGCGCCAGCAGCCAACTTACAGTGTCGGCCCTAGCGGGAGGGAGAAACGAGCAGTACTTC.

This clone was observed a handful of times. This chain uses TRBV19 with TRBJ1-1, with a weak D call TRBD1 (6 bases). The CDR3 is 15 amino acids. Deletions cut 8 bases from V and 1 base from J, with 17 bases between. Germline CDR1 reads LNHDA; CDR2 reads SQIVND (reference sequence). The CDR3 nucleotides read TGTGCCAGTTCAGGGGAGACCATGGGGAACACTGAAGCTTTCTTT. Encoded protein: CASSGETMGNTEAFF.

The chain carries TRBV5-1 and TRBJ1-1; D is perhaps TRBD1 (6 bases). Per the germline V gene, CDR1 is SGHRS and CDR2 is YFSETQ. The CDR3 length is 14 residues. V shed 3 bases and J shed 4 bases, with 13 bases lying between them. In DNA form, the CDR3 reads TGCGCCAGCAGCTCGGACAGTCGGGGCACTGAAGCTTTCTTT. It encodes CASSSDSRGTEAFF.

This clone has a handful of counts. V gene TRBV15 combines with J gene TRBJ2-2; 8 bases align to TRBD2. Germline V gene sequence: CDR1 LNHNV, CDR2 YYDKDF (reference sequence). The CDR3 runs 17 residues. V trimming: 4 bases; J trimming: 4 bases; junction bases outside the gene matches: 11. The CDR3 DNA follows: TGTGCCACCAGCAAACTCGGGGGGGCCCGGGGCACCGGGGAGCTGTTTTTT. It codes for CATSKLGGARGTGELFF.

The sample holds a few counts of this clone. The rearrangement joins TRBV7-8 to TRBJ1-1; 7 bases agree with TRBD1. This CDR3 region has 14 residues. Germline CDR1 reads SGHVS; CDR2 reads FQNEAQ. Unmatched junction bases numbered 6, after V lost 7 bases and J lost 1 base. DNA of the CDR3: TGTGCCAGCACCAAGGACAGGTCGAACACTGAAGCTTTCTTT. This encodes CASTKDRSNTEAFF.

The rearrangement links TRBV11-3 to TRBJ2-7; D may be TRBD2 (6 bases). Trimming pared 0 bases from V and 0 bases from J, leaving 12 bases between. This CDR3 region has 16 residues. Germline assignment: CDR1 SGHNT and CDR2 YENEEA. The CDR3 region is CASSLDLAGLSYEQYF. In DNA form, the CDR3 reads TGTGCCAGCAGCTTAGATCTCGCGGGGCTCTCCTACGAGCAGTACTTC.